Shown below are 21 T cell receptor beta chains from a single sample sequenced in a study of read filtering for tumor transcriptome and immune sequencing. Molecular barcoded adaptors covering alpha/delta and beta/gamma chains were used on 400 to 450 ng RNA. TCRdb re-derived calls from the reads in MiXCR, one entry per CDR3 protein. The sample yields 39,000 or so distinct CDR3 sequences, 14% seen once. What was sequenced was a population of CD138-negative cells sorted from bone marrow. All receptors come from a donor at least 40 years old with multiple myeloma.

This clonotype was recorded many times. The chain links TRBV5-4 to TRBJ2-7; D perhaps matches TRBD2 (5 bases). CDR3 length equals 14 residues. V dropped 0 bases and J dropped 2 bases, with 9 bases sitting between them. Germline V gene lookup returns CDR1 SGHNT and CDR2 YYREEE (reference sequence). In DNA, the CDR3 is TGTGCCAGCAGCTTGGCCCGGGGTCCCTACGAGCAGTACTTC. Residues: CASSLARGPYEQYF.

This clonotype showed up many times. The CDR3 DNA follows: TGTGCCAGCAGTGTTTCCCGGGACAGAAGCACAGATACGCAGTATTTT. It encodes CASSVSRDRSTDTQYF. The chain couples TRBV2 to TRBJ2-3; TRBD1 agrees at 7 bases. This CDR3 is built from 16 residues. Per the germline V gene, CDR1 is SNHLY and CDR2 is FYNNEI. V dropped 4 bases and J dropped 0; count of bases not matched to a gene: 7.

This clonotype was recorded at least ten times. The CDR3 region has the DNA TGTGCCAGCAGCCGCGCAGGGGGAGAGAGCAATCAGCCCCAGCATTTT. This sequence encodes CASSRAGGESNQPQHF. The chain joins TRBV7-9 to TRBJ1-5, with 7 bases lining up with TRBD1. This CDR3 spans 16 amino acids. Germline loops: CDR1 SEHNR, CDR2 FQNEAQ (reference sequence). After removal of 5 bases from V and 1 base from J, the junction contained 8 bases not matched to a gene.

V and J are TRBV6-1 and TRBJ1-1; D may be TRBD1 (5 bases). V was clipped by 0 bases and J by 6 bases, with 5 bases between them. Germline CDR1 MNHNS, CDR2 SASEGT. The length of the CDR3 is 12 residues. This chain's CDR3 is CASSEAGAEAFF. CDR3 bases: TGTGCCAGCAGTGAAGCAGGGGCTGAAGCTTTCTTT.

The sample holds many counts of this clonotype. CDR3 loop: CSASPAGGTDTQYF. For the CDR3, the DNA is TGCAGTGCTAGCCCGGCGGGGGGGACAGATACGCAGTATTTT. This chain links TRBV20-1 with TRBJ2-3; 9 nucleotides line up with TRBD2. The V gene end was trimmed by 3 bases and the J gene end by 3 bases; junction bases not matched to a gene: 4. Germline V lookup: CDR1 DFQATT, CDR2 SNEGSKA (reference sequence). The CDR3 covers 14 residues.

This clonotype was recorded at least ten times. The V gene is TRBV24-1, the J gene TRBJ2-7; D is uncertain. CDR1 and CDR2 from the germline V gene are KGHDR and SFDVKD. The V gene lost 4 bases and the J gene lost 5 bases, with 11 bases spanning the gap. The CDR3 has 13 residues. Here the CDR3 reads CATSESGINEQYF. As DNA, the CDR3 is TGTGCCACCAGTGAATCTGGGATCAACGAGCAGTACTTC.

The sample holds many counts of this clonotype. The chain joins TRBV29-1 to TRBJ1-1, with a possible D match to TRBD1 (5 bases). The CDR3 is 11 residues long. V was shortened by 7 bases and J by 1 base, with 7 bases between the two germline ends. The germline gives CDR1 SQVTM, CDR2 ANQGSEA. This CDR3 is CSGGRNTEAFF. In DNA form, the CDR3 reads TGCAGCGGGGGGAGGAACACTGAAGCTTTCTTT.

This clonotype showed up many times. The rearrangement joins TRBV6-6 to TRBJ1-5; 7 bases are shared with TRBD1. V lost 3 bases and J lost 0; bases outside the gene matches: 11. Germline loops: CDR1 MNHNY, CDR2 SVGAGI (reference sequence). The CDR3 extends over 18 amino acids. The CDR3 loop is CASSYYPGTAYSNQPQHF. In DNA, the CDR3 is TGTGCCAGCAGTTATTACCCCGGGACAGCATATAGCAATCAGCCCCAGCATTTT.

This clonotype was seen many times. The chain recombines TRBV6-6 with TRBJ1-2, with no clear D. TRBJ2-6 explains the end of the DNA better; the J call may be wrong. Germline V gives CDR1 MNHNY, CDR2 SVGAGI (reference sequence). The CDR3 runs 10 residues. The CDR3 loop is CASLYDGLTF. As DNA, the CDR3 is TGTGCCAGCCTTTACGATGGACTGACTTTC.

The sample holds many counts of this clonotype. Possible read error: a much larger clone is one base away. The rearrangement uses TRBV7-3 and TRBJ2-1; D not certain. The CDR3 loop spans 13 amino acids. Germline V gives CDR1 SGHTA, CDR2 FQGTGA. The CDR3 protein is CASSLGPLNGQFF. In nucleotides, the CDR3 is TGTGCCAGCAGCTTAGGTCCACTCAATGGGCAGTTCTTC.

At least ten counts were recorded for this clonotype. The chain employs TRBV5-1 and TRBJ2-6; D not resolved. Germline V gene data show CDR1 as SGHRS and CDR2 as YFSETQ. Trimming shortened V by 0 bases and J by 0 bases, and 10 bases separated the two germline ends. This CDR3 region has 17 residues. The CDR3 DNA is TGCGCCAGCAGCTTGGCAGGCACAACCTCTGGGGCCAACGTCCTGACTTTC. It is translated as CASSLAGTTSGANVLTF.

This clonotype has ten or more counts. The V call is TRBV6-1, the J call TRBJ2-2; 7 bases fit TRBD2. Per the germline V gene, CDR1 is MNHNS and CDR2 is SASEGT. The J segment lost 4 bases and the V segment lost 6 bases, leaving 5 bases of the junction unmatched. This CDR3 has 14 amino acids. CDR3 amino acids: CASRSGRPTGELFF. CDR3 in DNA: TGTGCCAGCAGGTCCGGGAGGCCCACCGGGGAGCTGTTTTTT.

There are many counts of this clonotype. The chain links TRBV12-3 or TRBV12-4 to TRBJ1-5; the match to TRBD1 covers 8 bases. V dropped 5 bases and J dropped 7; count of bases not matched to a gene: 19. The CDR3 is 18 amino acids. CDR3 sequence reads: CASSVQGASGGIRQPQHF. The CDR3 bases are TGTGCCAGCAGTGTTCAGGGGGCGAGTGGTGGAATTCGCCAGCCCCAGCATTTT.

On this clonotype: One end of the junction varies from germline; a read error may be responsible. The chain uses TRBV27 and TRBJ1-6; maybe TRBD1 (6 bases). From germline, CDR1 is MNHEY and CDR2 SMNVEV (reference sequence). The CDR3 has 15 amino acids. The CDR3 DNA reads TGCGCCAGCAGTCCCTCCACAGGGCGGGGTTCACCCCTCCACTTT. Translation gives CASSPSTGRGSPLHF.

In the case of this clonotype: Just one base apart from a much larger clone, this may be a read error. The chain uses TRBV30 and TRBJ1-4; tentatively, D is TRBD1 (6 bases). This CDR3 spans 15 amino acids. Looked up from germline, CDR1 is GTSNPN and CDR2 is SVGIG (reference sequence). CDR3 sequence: CAWSSGPGVNEQLFF. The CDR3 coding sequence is TGTGCCTGGAGTTCGGGTCCAGGGGTTAATGAACAACTGTTTTTT.

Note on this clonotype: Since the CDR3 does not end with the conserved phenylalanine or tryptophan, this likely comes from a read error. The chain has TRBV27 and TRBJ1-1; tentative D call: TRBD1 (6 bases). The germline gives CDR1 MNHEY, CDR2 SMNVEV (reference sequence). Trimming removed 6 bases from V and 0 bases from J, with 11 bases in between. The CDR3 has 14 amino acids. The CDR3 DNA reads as TGTGCCAGCAGACTGGACAGACTGAACACTGAAGCTTTCCTT. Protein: CASRLDRLNTEAFL.

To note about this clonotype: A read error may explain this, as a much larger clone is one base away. The chain's CDR3 is CASSPRVGYSEQFF. The CDR3 DNA is TGTGCTAGCAGCCCACGGGTAGGCTACAGTGAGCAGTTCTTC. The rearrangement links TRBV7-7 to TRBJ2-1; D not certain. The CDR3 covers 14 residues. Germline V gives CDR1 SSHAT, CDR2 FNYEAQ (reference sequence).

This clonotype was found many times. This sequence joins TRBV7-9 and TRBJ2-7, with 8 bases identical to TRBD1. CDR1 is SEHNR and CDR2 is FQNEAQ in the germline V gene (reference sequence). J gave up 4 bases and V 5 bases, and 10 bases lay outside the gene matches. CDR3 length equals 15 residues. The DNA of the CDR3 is TGTGCCAGCAGCCGCACAGGGGGTGAAGGATACGAGCAGTACTTC. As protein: CASSRTGGEGYEQYF.

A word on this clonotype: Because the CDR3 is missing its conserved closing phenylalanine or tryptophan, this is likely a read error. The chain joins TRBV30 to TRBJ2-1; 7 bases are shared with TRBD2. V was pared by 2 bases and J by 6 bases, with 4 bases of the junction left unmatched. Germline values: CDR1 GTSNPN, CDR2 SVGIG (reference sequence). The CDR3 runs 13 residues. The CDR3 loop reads CAWSRLAGNEQFY. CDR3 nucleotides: TGTGCCTGGAGTAGGTTAGCGGGCAATGAGCAGTTCTAC.

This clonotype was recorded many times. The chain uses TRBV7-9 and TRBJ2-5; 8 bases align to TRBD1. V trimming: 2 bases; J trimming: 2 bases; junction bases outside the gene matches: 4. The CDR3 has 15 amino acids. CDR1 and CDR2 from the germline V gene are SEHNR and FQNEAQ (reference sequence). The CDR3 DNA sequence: TGTGCCAGCAGCTTACAGGGGGCTGGGCAAGAGACCCAGTACTTC. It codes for CASSLQGAGQETQYF.

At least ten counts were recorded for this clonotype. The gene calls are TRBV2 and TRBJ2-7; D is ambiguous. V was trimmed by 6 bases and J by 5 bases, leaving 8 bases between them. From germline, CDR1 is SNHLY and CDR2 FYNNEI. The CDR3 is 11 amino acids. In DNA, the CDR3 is TGTGCCAGCAGCAGTAGCCACGAGCAGTACTTC. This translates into CASSSSHEQYF. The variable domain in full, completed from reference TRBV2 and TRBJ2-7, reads EPEVTQTPSHQVTQMGQEVILRCVPISNHLYFYWYRQILGQKVEFLVSFYNNEISEKSEIFDDQFSVERPDGSNFTLKIRSTKLEDSAMYFCASSSSHEQYFGPGTRLTVT.